These 5 T cell receptor beta chains came from one sample sequenced in a study of blood T cell repertoires in COVID-19 (dated by TCRdb to the early 2020s). The library was prepared using the immunoSEQ multiplex PCR assay. This immuneACCESS table, as held by TCRdb, lists in-frame sequences with V and J called but not all clones. Of the missing ones, under half trace to an unresolved V gene in checked studies; the others have no known cause. Within this sample are roughly 190,000 clones, with 88% of them counted one time only. About 6.8% of the sample is in the top ten clones. Material: peripheral blood. The source is a woman in her forties who had recovered from COVID-19.

This chain links TRBV7-9 with TRBJ2-7; 10 bases fit TRBD2. Losses at the gene ends were 2 bases for V and 0 bases for J; bases not matched to a gene: 10. The CDR3 is made up of 18 amino acids. Looked up from germline, CDR1 is SEHNR and CDR2 is FQNEAQ (reference sequence). CDR3 coding DNA: TGTGCCAGCAGCTTAAGGGCTAGCGGGAGCCAAAGCTCCTACGAGCAGTACTTC. It yields the protein CASSLRASGSQSSYEQYF.

DNA for the CDR3: TGTGCCAGCAGTGAAGTGGGGGGTAGGGATGAGCAGTTCTTC. Protein product: CASSEVGGRDEQFF. The V call is TRBV6-4, the J call TRBJ2-1; TRBD2 is a possible D gene (6 bases). The germline gives CDR1 MRHNA, CDR2 SNTAGT. The CDR3 runs to 14 residues. Trimming stripped 3 bases from V and 8 bases from J, with 14 bases between.

The chain uses TRBV29-1 and TRBJ2-1; tentative D call: TRBD2 (5 bases). The germline V gene encodes CDR1 SQVTM and CDR2 ANQGSEA. The CDR3 has 16 residues. Trimming cost V 0 bases and J 6 bases, with 18 bases left between them. The CDR3 reads CSVEDQQTTSFNEQFF. DNA of the CDR3: TGCAGCGTTGAAGATCAACAAACTACTAGTTTCAATGAGCAGTTCTTC.

This chain uses TRBV12-5 with TRBJ1-5; D gene ambiguous. Germline CDR1 is LGHNT and CDR2 is FRNRAP. Trimming removed 6 bases from V and 5 bases from J, with 8 bases in between. There are 12 residues in the CDR3. The CDR3 nucleotides are TGTGCTAGTGGCGGAGGCGATCAGCCCCAGCATTTT. Its translation: CASGGGDQPQHF.

The gene calls are TRBV5-1 and TRBJ1-6, with a weak D call TRBD1 (5 bases). CDR3 length equals 17 residues. Trimming left V 0 bases short and J 7 bases short, with 17 bases between. Germline assignment: CDR1 SGHRS and CDR2 YFSETQ. CDR3 coding DNA: TGCGCCAGCAGCTTGGGCGCCCTTGACAGCCCAAATTCACCCCTCCACTTT. This sequence encodes CASSLGALDSPNSPLHF.